Listed here are 14 T cell receptor beta chains from one sample, sequenced in a study of blood T cell repertoires in COVID-19. Using immunoSEQ multiplex PCR, the repertoire was profiled, and TCRdb retains in-frame clones only, with some absent. The data show 85,000 to 100,000 clones, about 86% seen once. Input material: peripheral blood. These receptors were taken from a woman aged 55-75 years in a cohort sampled during active or convalescent COVID-19.

The chain recombines TRBV29-1 with TRBJ1-2; 9 bases agree with TRBD1. Germline V CDR1 and CDR2: SQVTM, ANQGSEA. V lost 6 bases to trimming and J lost 4 bases; unmatched junction nucleotides: 12. This CDR3 is 15 amino acids long. CDR3 bases: TGCAGCGTGAAAGGGTTTGGACAGGGGAGCTATGGCTACACCTTC. Its translation: CSVKGFGQGSYGYTF.

The CDR3 is CASSLAGGMQPQHF. In nucleotides, the CDR3 is TGTGCCAGCAGCTTGGCTGGGGGGATGCAGCCCCAGCATTTT. The chain is built from TRBV5-6 and TRBJ1-5; possibly TRBD1 for D (5 bases). The germline V gene encodes CDR1 SGHDT and CDR2 YYEEEE. The CDR3 spans 14 residues. Trimming took 0 bases from V and 7 from J, leaving 11 bases between them.

On this clone: The junction and the germline gene differ at one end; a read error may be behind it. The chain uses TRBV20-1 and TRBJ2-5; no firm D call. The CDR3 has 11 residues. Germline CDR1 and CDR2: DFQATT and SNEGSKA (reference sequence). The DNA for the CDR3 is TGTGGCTGTTCCCTCCAAGAGACCCAGTACTTC. Amino acids: CGCSLQETQYF.

The V gene is TRBV2, the J gene TRBJ1-2; D unclear. CDR1 is SNHLY and CDR2 is FYNNEI in the germline V gene. CDR3 size: 14 residues. V gave up 3 bases and J gave up 8 bases, with 16 bases separating them. CDR3 in amino acids: CASSDVGEGRGYTF. CDR3 sequence (DNA): TGTGCCAGCAGTGACGTGGGCGAGGGTAGAGGCTACACCTTC. The whole variable domain, filled in from reference TRBV2 and TRBJ1-2, reads EPEVTQTPSHQVTQMGQEVILRCVPISNHLYFYWYRQILGQKVEFLVSFYNNEISEKSEIFDDQFSVERPDGSNFTLKIRSTKLEDSAMYFCASSDVGEGRGYTFGSGTRLTVV.

The chain is built from TRBV10-3 and TRBJ1-2, with TRBD1 as a possible D gene (6 bases). Deletions cut 4 bases from V and 3 bases from J, with 9 bases between. The CDR3 is 13 residues long. Germline lookup yields CDR1 ENHRY and CDR2 SYGVKD. The CDR3 sequence is CAISGTVDYGYTF. The CDR3 DNA is TGTGCCATCAGTGGGACAGTTGACTATGGCTACACCTTC.

The chain couples TRBV6-1 to TRBJ2-3, with 9 bases lining up with TRBD2. The CDR3 runs to 18 residues. Germline V gene lookup returns CDR1 MNHNS and CDR2 SASEGT. With V trimmed by 2 bases and J by 2 bases, 11 bases remained unmatched. The CDR3 sequence: CASSESQTSGLDTDTQYF. The CDR3 coding sequence is TGTGCCAGCAGTGAATCCCAGACTAGCGGCCTCGACACAGATACGCAGTATTTT.

The CDR3 here is CASSISLDYEQYF. The CDR3 DNA reads TGTGCCAGTAGTATATCCCTAGACTACGAGCAGTACTTC. This chain links TRBV19 with TRBJ2-7; no clear D. Between the trimmed V and J ends, which lost 2 bases and 3 bases, there was a span of 8 bases. CDR1 and CDR2 from the germline V gene are LNHDA and SQIVND (reference sequence). CDR3 length: 13 amino acids.

The rearrangement links TRBV27 to TRBJ2-7, with TRBD2 identical over 12 bases. This CDR3 region has 22 residues. The trim removed 4 bases at V and 3 bases at J, leaving 25 bases unmatched. Germline V lookup: CDR1 MNHEY, CDR2 SMNVEV (reference sequence). This CDR3 is CASSYYSNSGTSGSNEGYEQYF. In DNA, the CDR3 is TGTGCCAGCAGTTACTACTCTAATTCCGGGACTAGCGGGTCGAATGAGGGCTACGAGCAGTACTTC.

The chain carries TRBV5-1 and TRBJ1-5; D not certain. Germline V gene lookup returns CDR1 SGHRS and CDR2 YFSETQ. V was cut by 3 bases and J by 2 bases, with 6 bases left in between. CDR3 length: 13 residues. This CDR3 reads CASSSEGNQPQHF. The CDR3 coding sequence is TGCGCCAGCAGCTCTGAGGGCAATCAGCCCCAGCATTTT.

The V call is TRBV7-2, the J call TRBJ1-2, with 7 bases matching TRBD1. Unmatched junction bases numbered 5, after V lost 6 bases and J lost 1 base. Looked up from germline, CDR1 is SGHTA and CDR2 is FQGNSA. The CDR3 runs 14 residues. The CDR3 bases are TGTGCCAGCAGACGGGACAGACGTAACTATGGCTACACCTTC. It is translated as CASRRDRRNYGYTF.

The chain couples TRBV27 to TRBJ2-7; D might be TRBD1 (5 bases). The CDR3 length is 15 residues. CDR1 is MNHEY, CDR2 SMNVEV, per germline (reference sequence). Trimming took off 3 bases at V and 2 bases at J, with 14 bases between the two ends. The CDR3 is CASSLRGRDPYEQYF. Written as DNA, the CDR3 is TGTGCCAGCAGTTTGAGAGGCAGGGATCCCTACGAGCAGTACTTC.

This clone was detected a few times. V is TRBV7-9 and J is TRBJ1-2, with D tentatively TRBD1 (5 bases). Germline CDR1 is SEHNR and CDR2 is FQNEAQ (reference sequence). This CDR3 spans 15 amino acids. Trimming pared 4 bases from V and 7 bases from J, leaving 19 bases between. In DNA form, the CDR3 reads TGTGCCAGCAGCTGGGCTCAGGCCCACCAGGGTGGCTACACCTTC. It encodes CASSWAQAHQGGYTF. The entire variable domain, with the rest obtained from reference TRBV7-9 and TRBJ1-2, is as follows: DTGVSQNPRHKITKRGQNVTFRCDPISEHNRLYWYRQTLGQGPEFLTYFQNEAQLEKSRLLSDRFSAERPKGSFSTLEIQRTEQGDSAMYLCASSWAQAHQGGYTFGSGTRLTVV.

The rearrangement joins TRBV5-1 to TRBJ1-2, with D possibly being TRBD1 (5 bases). CDR1 and CDR2 (germline): SGHRS, YFSETQ. The V end was cut by 0 bases, the J end by 5 bases, with 14 bases between. The CDR3 consists of 15 residues. In DNA, the CDR3 is TGCGCCAGCAGCTTGGGTGGGCAGGGCCCGTATGGCTACACCTTC. Translating it yields CASSLGGQGPYGYTF.

This clone was found a few times. V gene TRBV3-1 (or the pseudogene TRBV3-2) combines with J gene TRBJ1-1, with a weak D call TRBD1 (6 bases). This CDR3 has 14 amino acids. Germline V gene data show CDR1 as LGHDT and CDR2 as YNNKEL (reference sequence). V gave up 4 bases and J gave up 2 bases, with 11 bases separating them. The DNA for the CDR3 is TGTGCCAGCAGCCTCGGACAGACCAACACTGAAGCTTTCTTT. Its translation: CASSLGQTNTEAFF.